The clone carrying this T cell receptor beta chain was seen at least ten times. No antigen is known for it. CDR3 length: 14 residues. The V and J ends lost 2 bases and 9 bases respectively, with 14 bases between them. CDR1 is LGHDT and CDR2 is YNNKEL in the germline V gene (reference sequence). The data were taken from a study of human T cells and chemical hapten exposure. The time point: patch test 2, 6 weeks after DPC sensitization. Treatment reported: therapeutic diphenylcyclopropenone sensitization with weekly scalp DPC. Blood collection happened ahead of applying each patch test. Whole-study findings and limits: Large CDR3 similarity clusters arose significantly more often from expanded TCRs than from controls.

The library put unique molecular identifiers onto individual cDNA molecules. TCRdb re-called the RACE reads through MiXCR, storing one row per CDR3 protein. This sample has approximately 40,000 distinct CDR3 sequences; 3% to 3.5% occur once, and the top ten carry approximately 7.1%. The material sequenced was whole blood, taken in connection with sensitization to the hapten diphenylcyclopropenone (DPC). This chain links TRBV3-1 with TRBJ2-1; the D is unclear. This receptor was obtained from a man between 35 and 55 years old with alopecia areata. Some clones in this sample may be carry-over from other donors' samples. CDR3 residues: CASSQMDPSVEQFF. CDR3 in DNA: TGTGCCAGCAGCCAAATGGACCCATCCGTTGAGCAGTTCTTC.